This record concerns one T cell receptor (beta chain) sequence. Antigen: not known. Several immunoSEQ plates held equal portions of the genomic DNA taken from each subset. The assay was immunoSEQ multiplex PCR, and TCRdb's table has in-frame clones only and misses some. The table records 2 million to 2.5 million clones, roughly 92% of them present only once. The data originate from a study of shared clonotypes between healthy human individuals. About the research overall: A few men and a couple of women, aged 18 to 49, were donors. Study-wide results and caveats: Unshared clonotypes carried lower generation probabilities than those common to all four donors. Represented genetic and exposure-history diversity was restricted by having few donors.

This CDR3 spans 14 amino acids. The germline gives CDR1 SGHNT, CDR2 YYREEE (reference sequence). V shed 7 bases and J 6 bases; nucleotides not matched to a gene: 13. The receptor was derived from a man aged 18 to 35 in good health. Some clones in this sample may be carry-over from other donors' samples. This chain connects TRBV5-4 to TRBJ2-7; 7 nucleotides agree with TRBD2. Sequenced material: naive CD4+ T cells from PBMCs. As to subset: CD45RA+ positively selected. This CDR3 reads CASGSRDYGVEQYF. The CDR3 coding sequence is TGTGCCAGCGGTAGCCGGGACTACGGCGTCGAGCAGTACTTC.